These T cell receptor beta chains were read from a single sample in a study of technical replicates of blood from a handful of donors. The method was immunoSEQ multiplex PCR; TCRdb's version includes in-frame clones alone and lacks a portion of them. The profile shows roughly 74,000 clones, roughly 91% of them singletons. Specimen: T cells isolated from PBMCs. The receptors here all came from a human donor in good health. Each CDR3 is given with its conserved first and last residue. Each record gives: V gene, J gene, clone size, D gene, CDR3 DNA, CDR3 protein. D genes are given only for firm matches. Clone size is shown for a subset of rows, as once, few, many or a class of expanded clone.

V gene: TRBV30
J gene: TRBJ2-7
clone size: NA
D gene: NA
CDR3 DNA: TGTGCCTGGAGTGTACGGGATTCCTACGAGCAGTACTTC
CDR3 protein: CAWSVRDSYEQYF

V gene: TRBV14
J gene: TRBJ2-7
clone size: NA
D gene: NA
CDR3 DNA: TGTGCCAGCAGCCAAGAGGCAGGGCATAGCTACGAGCAGTACTTC
CDR3 protein: CASSQEAGHSYEQYF

V gene: TRBV15
J gene: TRBJ2-7
clone size: once
D gene: TRBD2
CDR3 DNA: TGTGCCACCAGCAGACCAAAATTCACAAGACTAGCGGTGACCTACGAGCAGTACTTC
CDR3 protein: CATSRPKFTRLAVTYEQYF

V gene: TRBV20-1
J gene: TRBJ1-2
clone size: NA
D gene: NA
CDR3 DNA: TGCAGTGCGGCCGATCCCCTTGGCTACACCTTC
CDR3 protein: CSAADPLGYTF

V gene: TRBV5-6
J gene: TRBJ2-7
clone size: NA
D gene: TRBD2
CDR3 DNA: TGTGCCAGCAGCTCCGGGACTAGCGGGTACCAGTTCTACGAGCAGTACTTC
CDR3 protein: CASSSGTSGYQFYEQYF

V gene: TRBV5-1
J gene: TRBJ2-3
clone size: NA
D gene: TRBD2
CDR3 DNA: TGCGCCAGCAGCATACTACTAGCGGGAAACGCAGATACGCAGTATTTT
CDR3 protein: CASSILLAGNADTQYF

V gene: TRBV4-3
J gene: TRBJ2-7
clone size: NA
D gene: NA
CDR3 DNA: TGCGCCAGCAGCCAAGGGACTGACCTTTACGAGCAGTACTTC
CDR3 protein: CASSQGTDLYEQYF

V gene: TRBV6-6
J gene: TRBJ1-1
clone size: NA
D gene: NA
CDR3 DNA: TGTGCCAGCACTATAGGGGGATCTGAAGCTTTCTTT
CDR3 protein: CASTIGGSEAFF

V gene: TRBV11-3
J gene: TRBJ2-4
clone size: NA
D gene: NA
CDR3 DNA: TGTGCCAGCAGCTGGTCGGTCTCGAGCGGAGGGGGGGACATTCAGTACTTC
CDR3 protein: CASSWSVSSGGGDIQYF

V gene: TRBV5-8
J gene: TRBJ2-7
clone size: NA
D gene: TRBD1
CDR3 DNA: TGTGCCAGCAGCTTGGGGACAGGGACCAGCGAGCAGTACTTC
CDR3 protein: CASSLGTGTSEQYF

V gene: TRBV5-1
J gene: TRBJ2-5
clone size: NA
D gene: NA
CDR3 DNA: TGCGCCAGCAGCTTGATCGGGGGAGAGACCCAGTACTTC
CDR3 protein: CASSLIGGETQYF

V gene: TRBV6-1
J gene: TRBJ2-1
clone size: NA
D gene: TRBD2
CDR3 DNA: TGTGCCAGCAGTGCCAGACTAGCCCCAAGCTCCTACAATGAGCAGTTCTTC
CDR3 protein: CASSARLAPSSYNEQFF

V gene: TRBV28
J gene: TRBJ2-1
clone size: once
D gene: TRBD2
CDR3 DNA: TGTGCCAGCAGGACTACTGGACTAGCGGGAGCCCTTTACAATGAGCAGTTCTTC
CDR3 protein: CASRTTGLAGALYNEQFF

V gene: TRBV25-1
J gene: TRBJ1-1
clone size: NA
D gene: NA
CDR3 DNA: TGTGCCAGCAGTGAGTCTAGAATTTTGAACACTGAAGCTTTCTTT
CDR3 protein: CASSESRILNTEAFF

V gene: TRBV11-3
J gene: TRBJ2-7
clone size: NA
D gene: TRBD1
CDR3 DNA: TGTGCCAGCAGCCTTGAACAGACAGGGGGTTCCTACGAGCAGTACTTC
CDR3 protein: CASSLEQTGGSYEQYF

V gene: TRBV4-3
J gene: TRBJ2-6
clone size: NA
D gene: NA
CDR3 DNA: TGCGCCAGCAGCCAAGATGCAGTCTCTGGGGCCAACGTCCTGACTTTC
CDR3 protein: CASSQDAVSGANVLTF

V gene: TRBV7-9
J gene: TRBJ1-2
clone size: NA
D gene: NA
CDR3 DNA: TGTGCCAGCAGCTCCCTACAGGCGGACTATGGCTACACCTTC
CDR3 protein: CASSSLQADYGYTF

V gene: TRBV11-2
J gene: TRBJ2-7
clone size: NA
D gene: NA
CDR3 DNA: TGTGCCAGCAGCTTAGGTGGCGGGGCCCCCTACGAGCAGTACTTC
CDR3 protein: CASSLGGGAPYEQYF

V gene: TRBV10-3
J gene: TRBJ2-1
clone size: NA
D gene: TRBD2
CDR3 DNA: TGTGCCATCAGACTAGCGGGAGTTGGGAGCTCCTACAATGAGCAGTTCTTC
CDR3 protein: CAIRLAGVGSSYNEQFF

V gene: TRBV21-1
J gene: TRBJ2-7
clone size: NA
D gene: NA
CDR3 DNA: TGTGCCAGCAGCAAAAATACGGTACGGGGGACAGACTACGAGCAGTACTTC
CDR3 protein: CASSKNTVRGTDYEQYF

V gene: TRBV6-1
J gene: TRBJ2-5
clone size: NA
D gene: NA
CDR3 DNA: TGTGCCAGCGGGGCTTTGAAAGAGACCCAGTACTTC
CDR3 protein: CASGALKETQYF

V gene: TRBV12-5
J gene: TRBJ2-1
clone size: NA
D gene: NA
CDR3 DNA: TGTGCTAGTGGTTTGTCCCAGGGCCATGAGCAGTTCTTC
CDR3 protein: CASGLSQGHEQFF

V gene: TRBV19
J gene: TRBJ1-5
clone size: many
D gene: NA
CDR3 DNA: TGTGCCAGTAGTCCGGGACTCATTACTTTT
CDR3 protein: CASSPGLITF

V gene: TRBV25-1
J gene: TRBJ2-7
clone size: NA
D gene: NA
CDR3 DNA: TGTGCCAGCAGAAACAGGGTGTCCTACGAGCAGTACTTC
CDR3 protein: CASRNRVSYEQYF

V gene: TRBV29-1
J gene: TRBJ2-3
clone size: few
D gene: TRBD1
CDR3 DNA: TGCAGCGGGGGGACAGGGTCAGATACGCAGTATTTT
CDR3 protein: CSGGTGSDTQYF

V gene: TRBV9
J gene: TRBJ2-2
clone size: once
D gene: NA
CDR3 DNA: TGTGCCAGCAGCGTAGTTGGGGGCGTAACCGGGGAGCTGTTTTTT
CDR3 protein: CASSVVGGVTGELFF

V gene: TRBV6-5
J gene: TRBJ2-7
clone size: NA
D gene: TRBD2
CDR3 DNA: TGTGCCAGCAGTTACGAGGCTAGCGGCGCCTACGAGCAGTACTTC
CDR3 protein: CASSYEASGAYEQYF

V gene: TRBV5-4
J gene: TRBJ2-3
clone size: NA
D gene: NA
CDR3 DNA: TGTGCCAGCAGCTTGTTGCTAGCTCATGTTGGAGATACGCAGTATTTT
CDR3 protein: CASSLLLAHVGDTQYF

V gene: TRBV30
J gene: TRBJ2-4
clone size: NA
D gene: NA
CDR3 DNA: TGTGCCTGGAGGAGCGGGCCCCTCCAAGACATTCAGTACTTC
CDR3 protein: CAWRSGPLQDIQYF

V gene: TRBV6-5
J gene: TRBJ1-5
clone size: NA
D gene: TRBD1
CDR3 DNA: TGTGCCAGCGGACAGGGGGCATATCAGCCCCAGCATTTT
CDR3 protein: CASGQGAYQPQHF

V gene: TRBV6-6
J gene: TRBJ2-7
clone size: NA
D gene: NA
CDR3 DNA: TGTGCCAGCAGTTACTCCTACCCGAACTACGAGCAGTACTTC
CDR3 protein: CASSYSYPNYEQYF

V gene: TRBV4-1
J gene: TRBJ1-2
clone size: NA
D gene: NA
CDR3 DNA: TGCGCCAGCAGCCAGAGGGATCAGGGGCCTGGCTACACCTTC
CDR3 protein: CASSQRDQGPGYTF

V gene: TRBV5-6
J gene: TRBJ1-4
clone size: NA
D gene: TRBD1
CDR3 DNA: TGTGCCAGCAGCCAACGAACAGGGGTTTTGTTGGGAACTAATGAAAAACTGTTTTTT
CDR3 protein: CASSQRTGVLLGTNEKLFF

V gene: TRBV12-5
J gene: TRBJ2-2
clone size: NA
D gene: NA
CDR3 DNA: TGTGCTAGTGGTTTGCCACTTACCGGGGAGCTGTTTTTT
CDR3 protein: CASGLPLTGELFF

V gene: TRBV7-2
J gene: TRBJ2-1
clone size: NA
D gene: TRBD2
CDR3 DNA: TGTGCCAGCAGCTTAGCGGGAGGGCCATACAATGAGCAGTTCTTC
CDR3 protein: CASSLAGGPYNEQFF

V gene: TRBV27
J gene: TRBJ2-1
clone size: NA
D gene: TRBD2
CDR3 DNA: TGTGCCGCCGGACTAGCGAGCTCCTACAATGAGCAGTTCTTC
CDR3 protein: CAAGLASSYNEQFF

V gene: TRBV7-2
J gene: TRBJ1-4
clone size: once
D gene: TRBD1
CDR3 DNA: TGTGCCAGCAGCTTGCAGACAGGGACTAATGAAAAACTGTTTTTT
CDR3 protein: CASSLQTGTNEKLFF

V gene: TRBV27
J gene: TRBJ1-2
clone size: NA
D gene: TRBD1
CDR3 DNA: TGTGCCAGCAGGCCGGGACAGGGGTGGGGGCATGGCTACACCTTC
CDR3 protein: CASRPGQGWGHGYTF

V gene: TRBV10-2
J gene: TRBJ1-3
clone size: NA
D gene: NA
CDR3 DNA: TGCGCCAGCAGTCAGGGGCAGAGCGGAAACACCATATATTTT
CDR3 protein: CASSQGQSGNTIYF

V gene: TRBV5-6
J gene: TRBJ2-7
clone size: NA
D gene: NA
CDR3 DNA: TGTGCCAGCAGCTCGACTAACGAGGTCCCCTACGAGCAGTACTTC
CDR3 protein: CASSSTNEVPYEQYF

V gene: TRBV2
J gene: TRBJ1-2
clone size: NA
D gene: NA
CDR3 DNA: TGTGCCAGCAGTGGAGAGGAGGGGCGCAACTATGGCTACACCTTC
CDR3 protein: CASSGEEGRNYGYTF

V gene: TRBV29-1
J gene: TRBJ1-1
clone size: NA
D gene: NA
CDR3 DNA: TGCAGCGTTGAACAGGGGCAGGAAGCTTTCTTT
CDR3 protein: CSVEQGQEAFF

V gene: TRBV18
J gene: TRBJ1-1
clone size: NA
D gene: NA
CDR3 DNA: TGTGCCAGCTCACCATCCCCAGGGGCCACTGAAGCTTTCTTT
CDR3 protein: CASSPSPGATEAFF

V gene: TRBV11-2
J gene: TRBJ1-5
clone size: NA
D gene: NA
CDR3 DNA: TGTGCCAGCAGCTTAGACAGTTATCAGCCCCAGCATTTT
CDR3 protein: CASSLDSYQPQHF

V gene: TRBV28
J gene: TRBJ2-7
clone size: NA
D gene: TRBD1
CDR3 DNA: TGTGCCAGCAGATTACCGGGACAGGGTTTCCACGAGCAGTACTTC
CDR3 protein: CASRLPGQGFHEQYF